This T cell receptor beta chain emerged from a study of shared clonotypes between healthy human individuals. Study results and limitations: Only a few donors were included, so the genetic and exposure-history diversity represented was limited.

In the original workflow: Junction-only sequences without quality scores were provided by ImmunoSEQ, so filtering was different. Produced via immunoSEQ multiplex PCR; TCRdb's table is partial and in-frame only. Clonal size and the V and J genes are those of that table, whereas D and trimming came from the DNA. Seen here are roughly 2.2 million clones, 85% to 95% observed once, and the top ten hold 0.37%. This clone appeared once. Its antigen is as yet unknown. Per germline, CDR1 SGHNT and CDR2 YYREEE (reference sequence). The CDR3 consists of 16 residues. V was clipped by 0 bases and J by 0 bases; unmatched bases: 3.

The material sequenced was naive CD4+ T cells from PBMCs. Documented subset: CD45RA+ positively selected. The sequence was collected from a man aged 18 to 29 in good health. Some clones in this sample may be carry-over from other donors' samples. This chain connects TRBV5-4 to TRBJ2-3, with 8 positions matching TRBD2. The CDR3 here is CASSLGVAGSTDTQYF. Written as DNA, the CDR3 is TGTGCCAGCAGCTTGGGTGTAGCGGGAAGCACAGATACGCAGTATTTT.